The subject of this entry is one T cell receptor (beta chain). One junction end disagrees with the germline gene, perhaps due to a read error. Three nested ARM-PCR rounds with V-beta and C-beta primers built TCRB libraries. In TCRdb, the multiplex PCR reads were re-called with MiXCR into one record per CDR3 protein. The sample records approximately 12,000 distinct CDR3 sequences, over 60% being singletons. The data are from a study of tumor-infiltrating lymphocytes in glioblastoma multiforme. The CDR3 loop spans 16 amino acids. Germline CDR1 and CDR2: MNHGY and SAAAGT. V and J are TRBV6-8 and TRBJ1-4; D unresolved. The sequenced sample was brain tumor tissue. The receptor was derived from a male donor with glioblastoma. The CDR3 sequence: CASSHPRQTTSERLFF. DNA for the CDR3: TGTGCCAGCAGCCATCCCCGCCAGACAACTAGTGAAAGACTGTTTTTT.